This TCR beta chain was identified during a study of blood T cell repertoires in COVID-19. Whole-study context: The origin of the acute and convalescent COVID-19 samples was the United States, Italy and Spain. T cells, B-cell-depleted T cells, or PBMCs provided the cDNA or gDNA that served as material.

Per germline, CDR1 SGHRS and CDR2 YFSETQ. This CDR3 has 19 residues. Trimming took 2 bases from V and 0 from J; bases not matched to a gene: 9. Here immunoSEQ multiplex PCR was the method, and the copy in TCRdb shows in-frame clones only, minus some. The sample carries around 130,000 clones, about 84% recorded once. This sequence joins TRBV5-1 and TRBJ2-6; 9 nucleotides line up with TRBD2. The clonotype originates from a woman aged 60 to 75 with acute or convalescent COVID-19. Sequenced: peripheral blood. The CDR3 is CASSLSPAGGSSGANVLTF. The DNA of the CDR3 is TGCGCCAGCAGCTTATCTCCCGCGGGGGGGAGCTCTGGGGCCAACGTCCTGACTTTC.